These T cell receptor beta chains were read from a single sample in a study of blood T cell repertoires in COVID-19. The method was immunoSEQ multiplex PCR; TCRdb's version includes in-frame clones alone and lacks a portion of them. The top ten clones hold 1.5% to 2% of a sample with about 260,000 clones, roughly four fifths of them seen once. The sample was peripheral blood. Receptors were obtained from a woman of 80 years or more with acute or convalescent COVID-19. Each CDR3 is given with its conserved first and last residue. Fields, in order: clone size, D gene, V gene, J gene, CDR3 DNA, CDR3 protein. D genes are given only for firm matches. Size is omitted from some rows. Given values are once, few, many or a class for expanded clones.

>NA|NA|TRBV6-5|TRBJ1-2
TGTGCCTGCGGGTGGTGGGGTGGCGGCTACACCTTC
CACGWWGGGYTF
>NA|TRBD2|TRBV4-3|TRBJ2-1
TGCGCCAGCAGCCAAAGAGCGGGAGTAACTAGCTCCTACAATGAGCAGTTCTTC
CASSQRAGVTSSYNEQFF
>NA|NA|TRBV6-6|TRBJ2-7
TGTGCCAGCAGTCGGCCAGCGGGCAAATATACCGTTAGCTCCTACGAGCAGTACTTC
CASSRPAGKYTVSSYEQYF
>NA|TRBD2|TRBV28|TRBJ2-3
TGTGCCAGCAGTCTAGCGGGGGGCCCAATAGATACGCAGTATTTT
CASSLAGGPIDTQYF
>NA|TRBD1|TRBV19|TRBJ1-2
TGTGCCAGCGTGGACAGGGGGGAGTACTATGGCTACACCTTC
CASVDRGEYYGYTF
>NA|NA|TRBV20-1|TRBJ2-1
TGCAGTGCTAGAGCAGACAATGAGCAGTTCTTC
CSARADNEQFF
>NA|NA|TRBV5-1|TRBJ2-1
TGCGTCAGCAGTTTGGACACGAACCTTCTCAATGAGCAGTTCTTC
CVSSLDTNLLNEQFF
>NA|NA|TRBV28|TRBJ2-1
TGTGCCAGCAGTTCCGCGGACAACAATTACAATGAGCAGTTCTTC
CASSSADNNYNEQFF
>NA|TRBD1|TRBV10-3|TRBJ1-4
TGTGCCATCGGGGAAACAGGGGGCACTAATGAAAAACTGTTTTTT
CAIGETGGTNEKLFF
>NA|TRBD2|TRBV19|TRBJ2-1
TGTGCCAGTAGTATACTAGCGGGGACGCGTGAGCAGTTCTTC
CASSILAGTREQFF
>once|TRBD1|TRBV10-1|TRBJ1-2
TGCGCCAGCAGTGAAGGGACAGGGTCTTTTGTAGGTCTAGCTAACTATGGCTACACCTTC
CASSEGTGSFVGLANYGYTF
>NA|TRBD1|TRBV30|TRBJ2-7
TGTGCCTGGAGTGTAGACAGGGGGTCCTACGAGCAGTACTTC
CAWSVDRGSYEQYF
>NA|TRBD1|TRBV7-2|TRBJ2-7
TGTGCCAGCAGTCGACCGGGACAGCCAACCTACGAGCAGTACTTC
CASSRPGQPTYEQYF
>NA|NA|TRBV6-6|TRBJ1-2
TGTGCCAGCAAATCTGACAGCAACTATGGCTACACCTTC
CASKSDSNYGYTF
>once|NA|TRBV6-5|TRBJ2-7
TGTGCCACCACAGACCGGACCTACGAGCAGTACTTC
CATTDRTYEQYF
>NA|NA|TRBV3-1/TRBV3-2|TRBJ2-5
TGTGCCAGCAGCCAAGCCCCCAGGGCTCAAGAGACCCAGTACTTC
CASSQAPRAQETQYF
>NA|NA|TRBV18|TRBJ2-3
TGTGCCAGCTCACCTCCCGACGGAGTTAGCACAGATACGCAGTATTTT
CASSPPDGVSTDTQYF
>NA|NA|TRBV6-5|TRBJ1-2
TGTGCCAGCAGTTACTCCGGGTACTATGGCTACACCTTC
CASSYSGYYGYTF
>once|TRBD2|TRBV7-6|TRBJ2-5
TGTGCCAGCAGCTTAGGACCACCCTGGGGGGGGCAAGAGACCCAGTACTTC
CASSLGPPWGGQETQYF
>NA|NA|TRBV28|TRBJ1-1
TGTGCCAGCAGTTTATCGGGGGGGGCAGGGAGGACTGAAGCTTTCTTT
CASSLSGGAGRTEAFF
>NA|TRBD2|TRBV7-2|TRBJ2-1
TGTGCCAGCAGCTTAGTCCCCGCGCGGGGGGGGGCGGCCAATGAGCAGTTCTTC
CASSLVPARGGAANEQFF
>NA|NA|TRBV7-3|TRBJ2-1
TGTGCCAGCAGCTTTTCCCATAACTCCAATGAGCAGTTCTTC
CASSFSHNSNEQFF
>NA|TRBD1|TRBV28|TRBJ2-7
TGTGCCAGCGGGCTGGGACAGTCTTTATACGAGCAGTACTTC
CASGLGQSLYEQYF
>few|NA|TRBV6-1|TRBJ1-3
TGTGCCAGCAGTGAAGCTACTATTCAGGGGTCTGGAAACACCATATATTTT
CASSEATIQGSGNTIYF
>NA|NA|TRBV6-2/TRBV6-3|TRBJ2-5
TGTGCCAGCAGTTATCAAGCGGGCCTCCAAGAGACCCAGTACTTC
CASSYQAGLQETQYF
>NA|TRBD1|TRBV5-1|TRBJ1-2
TGCGCCAGCAGCTTGGACGGGACAGGGACCTCCTCCTATGGCTACACCTTC
CASSLDGTGTSSYGYTF
>NA|NA|TRBV6-4|TRBJ1-5
TGTGCCAGCAGTGGTCAGGACAATCAGCCCCAGCATTTT
CASSGQDNQPQHF
>NA|TRBD2|TRBV10-2|TRBJ2-1
TGCGCCAGCAGTGAGTCAAGGCTAGCGGGGTACAATGAGCAGTTCTTC
CASSESRLAGYNEQFF
>NA|NA|TRBV5-1|TRBJ1-5
TGCGCCAGCAGCTTGACAGGGAACACCCATCAGCCCCAGCATTTT
CASSLTGNTHQPQHF
>NA|TRBD1|TRBV24-1|TRBJ2-5
TGTGCCACCAGTGTCAAACAGGGGGACGGAGAGACCCAGTACTTC
CATSVKQGDGETQYF
>NA|NA|TRBV11-1|TRBJ2-4
TGTGCCAGCAGCTCCCTGACTGCGGGCATTCAGTACTTC
CASSSLTAGIQYF
>NA|TRBD2|TRBV2|TRBJ2-1
TGTGCCAGCAGGATTTTAGCGGGGTTCTACAATGAGCAGTTCTTC
CASRILAGFYNEQFF